These 9 T cell receptor beta chains originate from one sample sequenced in a study of T cell repertoires in cytomegalovirus infection. TCRdb re-called the reads with MiXCR, one entry per CDR3 protein. The sample yields fewer than 300,000 distinct CDR3 sequences, roughly 23% seen once. The sequencing sample was made of PBMCs. All receptors come from a human donor in good health (CMV status not recorded). Some clones in this sample may be carry-over from other donors' samples.

This clonotype has just a few counts. Given a much more abundant clone one base away, this may be a read error. J is TRBJ2-5 and V is TRBV7-6; the match to TRBD2 covers 10 bases. The CDR3 spans 13 residues. Germline V gene lookup returns CDR1 SGHVS and CDR2 FNYEAQ. V lost 4 bases, J lost 5 bases, and 1 base stayed unmatched. The CDR3, as DNA: TGTGCCAGCAGCTCGGGACTAGCGGAGACCCAGTACTTC. Encoded protein: CASSSGLAETQYF.

This clonotype was recorded a few times. This CDR3 is CASSYYGGPQHF. The CDR3 DNA follows: TGTGCCAGTAGTTATTACGGGGGGCCCCAGCATTTT. The chain employs TRBV19 and TRBJ1-5, with D perhaps matching TRBD1 (5 bases). The CDR3 totals 12 residues. Trimming removed 5 bases at V and 9 bases at J, with 11 bases between. Germline CDR1 LNHDA, CDR2 SQIVND (reference sequence).

This chain connects TRBV15 to TRBJ2-5, with D perhaps matching TRBD1 or TRBD2 (5 bases each). Trimming stripped 5 bases from V and 4 bases from J, with 14 bases between. Germline assignment: CDR1 LNHNV and CDR2 YYDKDF (reference sequence). There are 14 residues in the CDR3. CDR3 DNA sequence: TGTGCCACCAGCGGGGGAGAGGTCATAGAGACCCAGTACTTC. This encodes CATSGGEVIETQYF.

This clonotype was seen only once. The rearrangement uses TRBV19 and TRBJ1-2, with D possibly TRBD1 on 5 matching bases. Germline V gene data show CDR1 as LNHDA and CDR2 as SQIVND (reference sequence). The CDR3 extends over 14 amino acids. Trimming stripped 5 bases from V and 8 bases from J, with 18 bases between. CDR3 DNA sequence: TGTGCCAGTAGTCCCGGGACGGCCTTGAGAGGCTACACCTTC. Translation: CASSPGTALRGYTF.

The CDR3 sequence is CAPYDRDGEQYF. Written as DNA, the CDR3 is TGCGCCCCCTACGACAGGGACGGTGAGCAGTACTTC. The chain couples TRBV23-1 to TRBJ2-7; 7 bases are a match to TRBD1. TRBV23-1 is labeled an ORF, and its function is uncertain. The V segment lost 11 bases and the J segment 7 bases; nucleotides outside the gene matches: 11. The CDR3 has 12 residues.

This chain connects TRBV11-2 to TRBJ2-7; D may be TRBD1 (6 bases). Looked up from germline, CDR1 is SGHAT and CDR2 is FQNNGV. Trimming removed 3 bases at V and 0 bases at J, with 9 bases between. CDR3 size: 14 residues. CDR3: CASSLDRSSYEQYF. The CDR3 bases are TGTGCCAGCAGCTTGGACAGAAGCTCCTACGAGCAGTACTTC.

This clonotype was recorded a few times. The rearrangement links TRBV6-2 or TRBV6-3 to TRBJ2-7; TRBD2 aligns across 8 bases. The CDR3 length is 18 residues. Germline V gene lookup returns CDR1 MNHEY and CDR2 SVGEGT. Unmatched junction bases numbered 11, after V lost 0 bases and J lost 1 base. The CDR3 DNA sequence: TGTGCCAGCAGTTACTCGGTGAGAACTAGCGGCTTTTCCTACGAGCAGTACTTC. Protein product: CASSYSVRTSGFSYEQYF.

The genes are TRBV6-6 and TRBJ2-2; 7 nucleotides agree with TRBD2. J lost 0 bases, V lost 8 bases, and 9 bases had no gene match. The CDR3 is 16 amino acids. The germline CDR1 and CDR2 sequences are MNHNY and SVGAGI (reference sequence). CDR3 nucleotides: TGTGCCAGCCATACCCGAGGACTAGCGAACACCGGGGAGCTGTTTTTT. Protein: CASHTRGLANTGELFF.

This clonotype was counted ten times or more. The chain carries TRBV7-2 and TRBJ2-5, with D maybe TRBD1 (5 bases). Per the germline V gene, CDR1 is SGHTA and CDR2 is FQGNSA. With 4 bases removed from V and 4 bases from J, the gap between germline ends came to 10 bases. This CDR3 comprises 13 residues. The CDR3 region is CASSSGRRETQYF. In DNA, the CDR3 is TGTGCCAGCAGCTCAGGGCGGAGAGAGACCCAGTACTTC. The full variable domain, completed using reference TRBV7-2 and TRBJ2-5, is GAGVSQSPSNKVTEKGKDVELRCDPISGHTALYWYRQSLGQGLEFLIYFQGNSAPDKSGLPSDRFSAERTGGSVSTLTIQRTQQEDSAVYLCASSSGRRETQYFGPGTRLLVL.